Listed below are T cell receptor beta chains from one sample, sequenced in a study of blood T cells in healthy people across ages. TCRdb processed the 5' RACE reads anew with MiXCR; each CDR3 protein has one entry. The sample consists of more than 1,000,000 distinct CDR3 sequences, less than 25% of them appearing once. Separately, the same data were catalogued under a study of T cells of mothers and their children.

The sample taken for sequencing was blood. The receptors here all came from a girl aged 2-10 years in good health. The CDR3 runs from the conserved cysteine through the conserved F or W. Fields, in order: clone size, CDR3 length, D gene, V gene, J gene, CDR3 DNA, CDR3 protein. The D gene is left open where the match is weak. Only part of the rows carry a size: once, few, many, or a class if the clone is expanded.

>NA|14|NA|TRBV6-2/TRBV6-3|TRBJ2-5
TGTGCCAGCAGGACAACAGGGTTGGTGTATTCCCAGTACTTC
CASRTTGLVYSQYF
>few|13|NA|TRBV5-1|TRBJ2-5
TGCGCCAGCAGCTTGTACAGGGCAGAGACCCAGTACTTC
CASSLYRAETQYF
>few|16|NA|TRBV6-5|TRBJ2-6
TGTGCCAGCAGTTACCTCCAGTTCTCTGGGGCCAACGTCCTGACTTTC
CASSYLQFSGANVLTF
>NA|14|TRBD1|TRBV10-3|TRBJ2-1
TGTGCCATCCGCTCCGGGACAGGGTCAAATGAGCAGTTCTTC
CAIRSGTGSNEQFF
>NA|14|NA|TRBV7-9|TRBJ1-1
TGTGCCAGCAGCCCTGCAGTTAGGGACACTGAAGCTTTCTTT
CASSPAVRDTEAFF
>NA|15|TRBD2|TRBV7-2|TRBJ2-1
TGTGCCAGCAGCTGGACTAGCGGGGGACACAATGAGCAGTTCTTC
CASSWTSGGHNEQFF
>NA|13|TRBD1|TRBV4-1|TRBJ1-2
TGCGCCAGCAGCCAAGACCACAGGGGTGGCTACACCTTC
CASSQDHRGGYTF
>once|16|TRBD2|TRBV3-1|TRBJ2-2
TGTGCCAGCAGCCAAGGGGATAGCGGGAGTTCCGGGGAGCTGTTTTTT
CASSQGDSGSSGELFF
>NA|13|TRBD2|TRBV4-2|TRBJ2-3
TGTGCCAGCAGCCAAGCCCCGGGGGGTACGCAGTATTTT
CASSQAPGGTQYF
>few|15|NA|TRBV6-1|TRBJ1-1
TGTGCCAGCAGTCCTTGGTCCGGGGAACCTCTCGGAGCTTTCTTT
CASSPWSGEPLGAFF
>NA|15|TRBD1|TRBV4-3|TRBJ2-7
TGCGCCAGCAGCCAAGAAAGGGACAGTCCCTACGAGCAGTACTTC
CASSQERDSPYEQYF
>few|14|TRBD1|TRBV7-9|TRBJ2-5
TGTGCCAGCGATTGGGACAGGCACCAAGAGACCCAGTACTTC
CASDWDRHQETQYF
>NA|14|NA|TRBV10-3|TRBJ2-1
TGTGCCATCAGTCGACTAGGGGACTACAATGAGCAGTTCTTC
CAISRLGDYNEQFF
>NA|16|NA|TRBV21-1|TRBJ1-3
TGTGCCAGCAGCGAGGAAAGGGCGAGCTCTGGAAACACCATATATTTT
CASSEERASSGNTIYF
>NA|14|NA|TRBV3-1|TRBJ2-1
TGTGCCAGCAGCCGTTTTGGCGGATTAAATGAGCAGTTCTTC
CASSRFGGLNEQFF
>NA|15|NA|TRBV4-1|TRBJ2-7
TGCGCCAGCAGCCAAGGGTTCGACACCTCCTACGAGCAGTACTTC
CASSQGFDTSYEQYF
>few|12|NA|TRBV12-3/TRBV12-4|TRBJ1-1
TGTGCCAGCAGTTTATACGGCACTGAAGCTTTCTTT
CASSLYGTEAFF
>few|14|NA|TRBV24-1|TRBJ2-3
TGTGCCACCAGTGATTGGTGGAGCACAGATACGCAGTATTTT
CATSDWWSTDTQYF
>NA|14|NA|TRBV14|TRBJ1-2
TGTGCCAGCAGCAAAGACAGAGACTACTATGGCTACACCTTC
CASSKDRDYYGYTF
>few|13|NA|TRBV6-5|TRBJ1-1
TGTGCCAGCAGTTACTCCGAAAGGGTCGAAGCTTTCTTT
CASSYSERVEAFF
>NA|17|NA|TRBV14|TRBJ1-3
TGTGCCAGCAGCCAAGATGGGATCAGGTATCCAGGAAACACCATATATTTT
CASSQDGIRYPGNTIYF
>NA|14|NA|TRBV7-3|TRBJ2-1
TGTGCCAGCAGCCCGACCGGGGTACGCGATGAGCAGCTCTTC
CASSPTGVRDEQLF
>many|16|NA|TRBV20-1|TRBJ2-2
TGCAGTGCTAGAGATCAGGGAGATAGCATCACCGGGGAGCTGTTTTTT
CSARDQGDSITGELFF
>NA|16|NA|TRBV28|TRBJ2-4
TGTGCCAGCAGCCCTAGAACTTACAGGGTAATAAACATTCAGTACTTC
CASSPRTYRVINIQYF
>once|14|NA|TRBV6-2/TRBV6-3|TRBJ2-7
TGTGCCAGCAGTTACTCAGAGGATTACTACGAGCAGTACTTC
CASSYSEDYYEQYF
>few|15|TRBD2|TRBV5-1|TRBJ2-1
TGCGCCAGCAGCTTGGAGCGGGAGGGAGCCAATGAGCAGTTCTTC
CASSLEREGANEQFF
>few|13|TRBD2|TRBV20-1|TRBJ2-4
TGCAGTGCTGGGGGGGGGGACAAAAACATTCAGTACTTC
CSAGGGDKNIQYF
>NA|15|TRBD1|TRBV6-1|TRBJ1-2
TGTGCCAGCACCCAGGGGGCCCTTACTAACTATGGCTACACCTTC
CASTQGALTNYGYTF
>few|12|NA|TRBV4-2|TRBJ1-6
TGTGCCAGCAGCGCGCAGGGATCACCCCTCCACTTT
CASSAQGSPLHF
>NA|18|TRBD2|TRBV28|TRBJ2-2
TGTGCCAGCAGTTCTCTCGGACTAGCGGGAGACAAGACCGGGGAGCTGTTTTTT
CASSSLGLAGDKTGELFF
>NA|13|NA|TRBV12-3/TRBV12-4|TRBJ1-3
TGTGCCAGCAGTTTCGAGAGAGAGAACACCATATATTTT
CASSFERENTIYF
>few|14|NA|TRBV13|TRBJ1-1
TGTGCCAGCAGCTTAGTAGGGTCCGGAGAAGGAGCTTTCTTT
CASSLVGSGEGAFF
>NA|14|NA|TRBV4-3|TRBJ2-2
TGCGCCAGCAGCCAATCGGCAGTGGCCGGGGAGCTGTTTTTT
CASSQSAVAGELFF
>few|16|NA|TRBV25-1|TRBJ2-7
TGTGCCAGCAGCATTAATTCAGAATACACGGATGCCGAGCAGTACTTC
CASSINSEYTDAEQYF
>few|14|NA|TRBV7-9|TRBJ1-1
TGTGCCAGCAGCTTAGGAATCGGGGACACTGAAGCTTTCTTT
CASSLGIGDTEAFF
>NA|16|TRBD1|TRBV4-1|TRBJ2-1
TGCGCCAGCAGCCAAGGTGGGACAGGGGGATACAATGAGCAGTTCTTC
CASSQGGTGGYNEQFF
>NA|18|TRBD2|TRBV13|TRBJ2-1
TGTGCCAGCAGCTTCCGGCTAGCGGAGGTAACGCCACGGGATGAGCAGTTCTTC
CASSFRLAEVTPRDEQFF